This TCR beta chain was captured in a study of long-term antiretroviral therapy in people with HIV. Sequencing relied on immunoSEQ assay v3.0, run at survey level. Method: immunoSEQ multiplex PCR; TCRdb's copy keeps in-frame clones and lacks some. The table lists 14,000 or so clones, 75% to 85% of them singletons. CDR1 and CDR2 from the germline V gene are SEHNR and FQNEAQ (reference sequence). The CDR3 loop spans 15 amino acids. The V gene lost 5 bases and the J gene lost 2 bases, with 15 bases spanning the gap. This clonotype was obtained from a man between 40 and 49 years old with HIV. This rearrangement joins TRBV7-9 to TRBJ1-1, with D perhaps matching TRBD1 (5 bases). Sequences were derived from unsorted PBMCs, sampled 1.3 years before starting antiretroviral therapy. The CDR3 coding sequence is TGTGCCAGCAGCACGCCCGGACAAATCAACACTGAAGCTTTCTTT. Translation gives CASSTPGQINTEAFF.